This T cell receptor beta chain was sequenced in a study of PD-1 blockade in classical Hodgkin lymphoma. Notes on the study in general: TCR diversity at baseline was reported to be reduced in newly diagnosed patients relative to healthy donors. Reasons behind the repertoire differences stay unclear, perhaps disease activity or earlier therapy.

Using immunoSEQ multiplex PCR, the repertoire was profiled, and TCRdb retains in-frame clones only, with some absent. The data contain 20,000 to 25,000 clones, 77% of them singletons. No patient escaped relapse after autologous stem cell transplantation, and brentuximab vedotin exposure varied. Regarding this clone: Its antigen is as yet unknown.

The CDR3 has 17 amino acids. CDR1 and CDR2 from the germline V gene are LNHNV and YYDKDF (reference sequence). The ends were cut back, 5 bases at V and 2 bases at J, with 19 bases in the middle. The chain uses TRBV15 and TRBJ1-5; TRBD1 might be the D (5 bases). This specimen was peripheral blood mononuclear cells (PBMCs), taken before the second cycle of nivolumab. The receptor was derived from a human donor with classical Hodgkin lymphoma. CDR3 protein: CATSSGRGGGGNQPQHF. The CDR3 DNA sequence: TGTGCCACCAGCTCAGGGAGGGGTGGAGGTGGCAATCAGCCCCAGCATTTT.